Each of the 24 T cell receptor beta chains below was sequenced from the same sample in a study of early T cells in non-severe SARS-CoV-2 infection. TCRdb ran MiXCR on the 5' RACE reads and lists one entry per CDR3 protein. Of more than 50,000 distinct CDR3 sequences in the sample, over 10% are singletons; the top ten hold around 1.4%. The sample here was whole blood, taken at baseline. The receptor source for this set is an adult who was a healthcare worker with PCR-confirmed SARS-CoV-2 infection or an uninfected control (not recorded which).

In its sample, this clonotype was seen a few times. The V call is TRBV6-5, the J call TRBJ1-3; 7 bases fit TRBD1. Unmatched junction bases numbered 4, after V lost 2 bases and J lost 0 bases. The CDR3 has 16 residues. Germline V lookup: CDR1 MNHEY, CDR2 SVGAGI. The CDR3 DNA reads as TGTGCCAGCAGTTACCTCCGGACAGGCTCTGGAAACACCATATATTTT. Encoded protein: CASSYLRTGSGNTIYF.

The CDR3 spells CATRDVYNEQFF. The CDR3 DNA reads as TGTGCCACCCGGGACGTCTACAATGAGCAGTTCTTC. The chain is built from TRBV2 and TRBJ2-1; D possibly matches TRBD1 or TRBD2 (5 bases each). Germline-derived CDR1 and CDR2 are SNHLY and FYNNEI. V lost 10 bases to trimming and J lost 3 bases, with 10 bases between them. The CDR3 is made up of 12 amino acids.

The chain carries TRBV6-5 and TRBJ1-4, with a weak D call TRBD1 (6 bases). V dropped 0 bases and J dropped 8 bases, with 13 bases sitting between them. Per germline, CDR1 MNHEY and CDR2 SVGAGI. The CDR3 contains 15 residues. The CDR3 coding sequence is TGTGCCAGCAGTTACTCGCAGGGGAGAGGAGAAAAACTGTTTTTT. It encodes CASSYSQGRGEKLFF.

This clonotype was seen more than once but under ten times. The V and J genes are TRBV2 and TRBJ1-2; TRBD1 agrees at 7 bases. There are 14 residues in the CDR3. Germline V lookup: CDR1 SNHLY, CDR2 FYNNEI. V shed 9 bases, J shed 3 bases, and the junction held 10 bases outside the gene matches. The CDR3 DNA sequence: TGTGCCAGGAAGGACAGGTCGTGGGACTATGGCTACACCTTC. It specifies CARKDRSWDYGYTF.

V usage is TRBV29-1 and J usage is TRBJ1-2; maybe TRBD1 (6 bases). This CDR3 is built from 12 residues. V lost 5 bases to trimming and J lost 4 bases, with 11 bases between them. In germline, CDR1 is SQVTM, CDR2 ANQGSEA. The CDR3 sequence: CSVRDTLYGYTF. The CDR3 DNA reads TGCAGCGTTAGGGACACACTCTATGGCTACACCTTC.

The table lists this clonotype with a few counts. The J gene is TRBJ1-1, the V gene TRBV6-5; 9 bases are a match to TRBD1. Trimming cost V 0 bases and J 3 bases; bases outside gene matches: 5. Looked up from germline, CDR1 is MNHEY and CDR2 is SVGAGI. The CDR3 runs 16 residues. The chain's CDR3 is CASSYSLGQGYTEAFF. The CDR3 DNA sequence: TGTGCCAGCAGTTACTCCCTAGGACAGGGGTACACTGAAGCTTTCTTT.

This clonotype was counted a few times. The chain employs TRBV7-9 and TRBJ2-7, with D perhaps matching TRBD1 (6 bases). CDR3 size: 11 residues. V was cut by 4 bases and J by 10 bases, with 11 bases left in between. CDR1 SEHNR and CDR2 FQNEAQ come from the germline V gene (reference sequence). CDR3 coding DNA: TGTGCCAGCAGCTCCGGACAGACTCAGTACTTC. Translating gives CASSSGQTQYF.

This clonotype was counted at least ten times. The J gene is TRBJ2-1, the V gene TRBV12-3 or TRBV12-4; the D gene is possibly TRBD1 (5 bases). The CDR3 spans 16 residues. Deletions cut 6 bases from V and 0 bases from J, with 15 bases between. CDR3 region: CASSGSGKGSYNEQFF. The DNA of the CDR3 is TGTGCCAGCAGCGGGTCAGGGAAGGGCTCCTACAATGAGCAGTTCTTC.

This clonotype was seen a few times. The rearrangement uses TRBV7-9 and TRBJ2-7; D unresolved. CDR3 size: 13 residues. Deletions cut 3 bases from V and 1 base from J, with 7 bases between. CDR1 is SEHNR and CDR2 is FQNEAQ in the germline V gene (reference sequence). The CDR3 loop reads CASSLQLSYEQYF. CDR3 in DNA: TGTGCCAGCAGCTTGCAGCTTTCCTACGAGCAGTACTTC.

This clonotype appeared a few times. The chain uses TRBV7-9 and TRBJ2-1, with TRBD2 identical over 9 bases. This CDR3 is 16 amino acids long. Trimming removed 1 base from V and 9 bases from J; junction bases left unmatched: 10. The germline V gene has CDR1 SEHNR and CDR2 FQNEAQ (reference sequence). The CDR3 nucleotides are TGTGCCAGCAGCTTAGGGGGAGCTAGCGGGAATGTTGAGCAGTTCTTC. This encodes CASSLGGASGNVEQFF.

This clonotype was counted many times. The chain has TRBV7-9 and TRBJ2-2; D gene uncertain. CDR1 SEHNR and CDR2 FQNEAQ come from the germline V gene (reference sequence). The length of the CDR3 is 17 residues. V was clipped by 1 base and J by 0 bases, with 12 bases between them. CDR3 sequence: CASSLVRGVANTGELFF. Written as DNA, the CDR3 is TGTGCCAGCAGCTTAGTTCGTGGGGTAGCGAACACCGGGGAGCTGTTTTTT.

The J gene is TRBJ1-5, the V gene TRBV6-2 or TRBV6-3, with a possible D match to TRBD1 (5 bases). The germline gives CDR1 MNHEY, CDR2 SVGEGT. The CDR3 has 14 amino acids. Trimming removed 2 bases at V and 10 bases at J, with 15 bases between. The CDR3 sequence is CASSYGAGPQPQHF. For the CDR3, the DNA is TGTGCCAGCAGTTACGGGGCAGGCCCCCAACCCCAGCATTTT.

There are a few counts of this clonotype. The rearrangement uses TRBV7-9 and TRBJ1-1, with TRBD1 matching over 9 bases. Germline V gene sequence: CDR1 SEHNR, CDR2 FQNEAQ (reference sequence). After removal of 5 bases from V and 6 bases from J, the junction contained 13 bases not matched to a gene. The CDR3 has 16 residues. The CDR3 nucleotides are TGTGCCAGCAGCCACCGGGACAGGGAATATACCGCTGAAGCTTTCTTT. This encodes CASSHRDREYTAEAFF.

This clonotype was observed at least ten times. The chain combines TRBV6-5 with TRBJ1-2; tentative D call: TRBD1 (6 bases). Germline lookup yields CDR1 MNHEY and CDR2 SVGAGI. V was shortened by 2 bases and J by 4 bases, with 20 bases between the two germline ends. The CDR3 consists of 17 residues. The CDR3 loop reads CASSYTEQGFIAYGYTF. In DNA form, the CDR3 reads TGTGCCAGCAGTTACACTGAACAGGGATTTATTGCCTATGGCTACACCTTC.

The V gene is TRBV4-3, the J gene TRBJ2-7, with D perhaps matching TRBD1 (6 bases). Looked up from germline, CDR1 is LGHNA and CDR2 is YSLEER. V lost 0 bases, J lost 1 base, and 10 bases lay in between. The CDR3 totals 15 residues. The CDR3 loop reads CASSQEYTGSYEQYF. Written as DNA, the CDR3 is TGCGCCAGCAGCCAAGAATATACAGGGTCCTACGAGCAGTACTTC.

This clonotype has a single count. The chain employs TRBV6-1 and TRBJ1-2; 9 bases match TRBD1. This CDR3 comprises 14 residues. V was pared by 1 base and J by 8 bases, with 5 bases of the junction left unmatched. Germline loops: CDR1 MNHNS, CDR2 SASEGT. The CDR3 spells CASSEGDRDWGYTF. The DNA of the CDR3 is TGTGCCAGCAGTGAAGGGGACAGGGATTGGGGCTACACCTTC.

A few counts support this clonotype. The chain couples TRBV7-9 to TRBJ2-3; D not resolved. Per the germline V gene, CDR1 is SEHNR and CDR2 is FQNEAQ (reference sequence). Trimming pared 6 bases from V and 12 bases from J, leaving 4 bases between. The CDR3 sequence is 8 residues long. In nucleotides, the CDR3 is TGTGCCAGCAGACGTCAGTATTTT. This sequence encodes CASRRQYF.

The DNA for the CDR3 is TGCAGTGTGCGTTACGAGCAGTACTTC. As protein: CSVRYEQYF. The chain joins TRBV20-1 to TRBJ2-7; no clear D. With 7 bases removed from V and 4 bases from J, the gap between germline ends came to 5 bases. CDR1 DFQATT and CDR2 SNEGSKA come from the germline V gene (reference sequence). The CDR3 sequence is 9 residues long.

This clonotype was seen a handful of times. This chain connects TRBV27 to TRBJ1-2; 8 nucleotides match TRBD1. This CDR3 is built from 14 residues. CDR1 and CDR2 from the germline V gene are MNHEY and SMNVEV (reference sequence). V lost 0 bases, J lost 7 bases, and 4 bases stayed unmatched. The CDR3 loop reads CASSLSQGAAGYTF. The CDR3 DNA reads as TGTGCCAGCAGTTTATCCCAGGGGGCCGCTGGCTACACCTTC.

This chain joins TRBV13 and TRBJ2-5, with 9 bases that match TRBD2. The CDR3 is 14 residues long. V lost 5 bases to trimming and J lost 4 bases; unmatched junction nucleotides: 5. Germline values: CDR1 PRHDT, CDR2 FYEKMQ (reference sequence). In nucleotides, the CDR3 is TGTGCCAGCAGCCCAGGACTAGCGTCAGAGACCCAGTACTTC. The encoded protein is CASSPGLASETQYF.

This clonotype was recorded a few times. The chain has TRBV15 and TRBJ1-6; tentatively, D is TRBD1 (6 bases). There are 17 residues in the CDR3. Germline V lookup: CDR1 LNHNV, CDR2 YYDKDF (reference sequence). V lost 2 bases and J 5 bases, leaving 16 bases between the germline ends. The CDR3, as DNA: TGTGCCACCAGCAGACCCCGTGGGCAGGGGAATAATTCACCCCTCCACTTT. This codes for CATSRPRGQGNNSPLHF.

This clonotype has more than one count but fewer than ten. The chain carries TRBV6-2 or TRBV6-3 and TRBJ2-1; D is tentatively TRBD1 or TRBD2 (7 bases each). Trimming pared 0 bases from V and 6 bases from J, leaving 24 bases between. The CDR3 runs to 19 residues. Germline lookup yields CDR1 MNHEY and CDR2 SVGEGT. The CDR3 sequence is CASSYSIISGTESLNEQFF. In DNA form, the CDR3 reads TGTGCCAGCAGTTACTCGATTATCAGCGGGACAGAGTCGCTCAATGAGCAGTTCTTC.

This clonotype showed up many times. The chain couples TRBV12-3 or TRBV12-4 to TRBJ2-1, with D uncertain. Trimming pared 3 bases from V and 5 bases from J, leaving 11 bases between. The CDR3 is 14 residues long. CDR3 in amino acids: CASSFVQRHNEQFF. The CDR3 DNA reads TGTGCCAGCAGTTTTGTCCAGCGACACAATGAGCAGTTCTTC.

The genes are TRBV5-1 and TRBJ2-7; D gene unclear. The CDR3 runs 14 residues. V gave up 0 bases and J gave up 5 bases, with 12 bases separating them. The V gene's germline CDR1 is SGHRS and CDR2 YFSETQ. The chain's CDR3 is CASSLAKVPHEQYF. DNA for the CDR3: TGCGCCAGCAGCTTGGCCAAGGTTCCCCACGAGCAGTACTTC.